These 14 T cell receptor beta chains originate from one sample sequenced in a study of blood T cell repertoires in COVID-19. Some clones are missing from TCRdb's copy, which holds only in-frame ones; the method was immunoSEQ multiplex PCR. Of tens of thousands of clones detected, around four fifths appear once; the ten largest clones hold roughly 10%. Sequencing was done on a sample of peripheral blood. The receptor source for this set is a human donor in a cohort sampled during active COVID-19.

This clone appeared once. The chain couples TRBV18 to TRBJ1-4; unclear D gene. The CDR3 covers 15 residues. The V end lost 6 bases, the J end lost 6 bases, and 17 bases lay between the germline ends. The germline V gene has CDR1 KGHSH and CDR2 LQKENI. The CDR3 protein is CASSPIFGGDEKLFF. CDR3 DNA sequence: TGTGCCAGCTCTCCCATCTTCGGCGGGGATGAAAAACTGTTTTTT.

The genes are TRBV2 and TRBJ1-2, with 12 positions matching TRBD1. The V and J ends lost 1 base and 4 bases, in that order; junction bases with no gene match: 4. The CDR3 contains 16 residues. The germline gives CDR1 SNHLY, CDR2 FYNNEI. The CDR3, as DNA: TGTGCCAGCAGTGAAGGTGGGACAGGGGGCACCTATGGCTACACCTTC. This sequence encodes CASSEGGTGGTYGYTF.

This clone came up once. This chain joins TRBV18 and TRBJ2-1; a possible D gene is TRBD2 (6 bases). V gave up 0 bases and J gave up 4 bases, with 7 bases separating them. This CDR3 spans 14 amino acids. Germline-derived CDR1 and CDR2 are KGHSH and LQKENI. CDR3 region: CASSPPEGYNEQFF. In nucleotides, the CDR3 is TGTGCCAGCTCACCACCGGAGGGGTACAATGAGCAGTTCTTC.

This clone was observed a single time. The gene calls are TRBV12-3 or TRBV12-4 and TRBJ1-1; no firm D call. The CDR3 totals 13 residues. V dropped 3 bases and J dropped 7 bases, with 12 bases sitting between them. The CDR3 is CASSFYGGVEAFF. The CDR3 DNA is TGTGCCAGCAGTTTTTACGGCGGCGTTGAAGCTTTCTTT.

Only a few counts were recorded for this clone. The V call is TRBV5-1, the J call TRBJ1-2, with D perhaps TRBD1 (6 bases). V was pared by 1 base and J by 5 bases, with 18 bases between. The V gene's germline CDR1 is SGHRS and CDR2 YFSETQ. This CDR3 region has 16 residues. CDR3 protein: CASSLRPAGDEYGYTF. Written as DNA, the CDR3 is TGCGCCAGCAGCTTGCGGCCGGCAGGGGATGAGTATGGCTACACCTTC.

The chain combines TRBV6-5 with TRBJ1-6; 8 nucleotides agree with TRBD1. Germline V gene lookup returns CDR1 MNHEY and CDR2 SVGAGI. The CDR3 sequence is 14 residues long. J was trimmed by 8 bases and V by 6 bases; bases with no gene match: 6. In DNA form, the CDR3 reads TGTGCCAGCAGCCTTGGACAGGGCTATTCACCCCTCCACTTT. This translates into CASSLGQGYSPLHF.

V is TRBV5-5 and J is TRBJ2-7; D uncertain. The germline V gene has CDR1 SGHKS and CDR2 YYEKEE (reference sequence). Trimming pared 2 bases from V and 5 bases from J, leaving 14 bases between. The CDR3 consists of 14 residues. The CDR3 is CASSLLIPADEQYF. For the CDR3, the DNA is TGTGCCAGCAGCTTACTTATACCGGCGGACGAGCAGTACTTC.

The chain employs TRBV25-1 and TRBJ1-3; no clear D. Per germline, CDR1 MGHDK and CDR2 SYGVNS. The CDR3 is 15 amino acids. V lost 7 bases to trimming and J lost 4 bases, with 17 bases between them. The CDR3 is CASTDFFGEGNTIYF. The DNA of the CDR3 is TGTGCCAGCACCGACTTTTTTGGTGAGGGAAACACCATATATTTT.

This clone turned up a few times. The chain carries TRBV6-6 and TRBJ2-1; perhaps TRBD2 as D (5 bases). Trimming stripped 2 bases from V and 0 bases from J, with 11 bases between. CDR3 length equals 16 residues. Germline V gene lookup returns CDR1 MNHNY and CDR2 SVGAGI (reference sequence). The CDR3 sequence is CASSYGLAASYNEQFF. In DNA, the CDR3 is TGTGCCAGCAGTTACGGGCTAGCTGCCTCCTACAATGAGCAGTTCTTC.

This clone was seen just once. The chain links TRBV10-2 to TRBJ1-5, with 11 bases fitting TRBD1. With 3 bases clipped from V and 9 bases from J, the junction kept 7 bases outside the gene matches. The CDR3 has 15 residues. In germline, CDR1 is WSHSY, CDR2 SAAADI. The CDR3: CASSDGQGAGWPQHF. The DNA of the CDR3 is TGCGCCAGCAGTGACGGACAGGGGGCAGGTTGGCCCCAGCATTTT.

This sequence joins TRBV2 and TRBJ1-2, with 8 bases that match TRBD1. The CDR3 consists of 13 residues. CDR1 is SNHLY, CDR2 FYNNEI, per germline. V was clipped by 4 bases and J by 3 bases; unmatched bases: 1. The CDR3 DNA sequence: TGTGCCAGCAGTGGGGGACAGGACTATGGCTACACCTTC. Translation gives CASSGGQDYGYTF.

A remark on this clone: This CDR3 is also generated by other DNA sequences in the sample. This rearrangement joins TRBV6-2 or TRBV6-3 to TRBJ2-1; tentatively, D is TRBD2 (6 bases). Germline CDR1 reads MNHEY; CDR2 reads SVGEGT. Trimming removed 0 bases at V and 3 bases at J, with 15 bases between. The CDR3 has 17 amino acids. The CDR3 sequence: CASSYSFWRGVYNEQFF. DNA for the CDR3: TGTGCCAGCAGTTACTCTTTCTGGCGGGGAGTCTACAATGAGCAGTTCTTC.

This rearrangement joins TRBV28 to TRBJ2-5; 8 positions agree with TRBD2. The length of the CDR3 is 18 residues. The germline V gene encodes CDR1 MDHEN and CDR2 SYDVKM. Trimming removed 5 bases from V and 5 bases from J; junction bases left unmatched: 19. CDR3 residues: CASSQTLAGSPIGETQYF. The CDR3 bases are TGTGCCAGCAGTCAAACCTTAGCGGGATCACCGATCGGCGAGACCCAGTACTTC.

V gene TRBV18 combines with J gene TRBJ2-7; maybe TRBD1 (5 bases). CDR3 size: 13 residues. Germline V lookup: CDR1 KGHSH, CDR2 LQKENI. Trimming left V 3 bases short and J 6 bases short, with 12 bases between. DNA of the CDR3: TGTGCCAGCTCACCCCCAGGGCTCCCCGAGCAGTACTTC. Its protein product is CASSPPGLPEQYF.